These T cell receptor beta chains were read from a single sample in a study of control samples from healthy donors and cancer patients. Assay used: immunoSEQ multiplex PCR; TCRdb lists only in-frame clones, some missing. The sample shows 150,000 or so clones, about 90% of them seen only once. The sample consisted of blood. All receptors derive from a man under 40 in good health. The CDR3 runs from the conserved cysteine through the conserved F or W. The D gene is left open where the match is weak. For some rows the clone size is stated as once, few or many, or as a class when expanded; others skip it.

clone_size d_call v_call cdr3_aa
. . TRBV9 CASSVGGRTEAFF
once TRBD2 TRBV6-2/TRBV6-3 CASSHPGLAGGSDGYEQYF
. TRBD1 TRBV3-1/TRBV3-2 CASSQVIMIPGQRNTEAFF
. . TRBV15 CATSGRTVRTQYF
. . TRBV16 CASSQSTAGANVLTF
. . TRBV25-1 CASRYSNTEAFF
. TRBD1 TRBV6-5 CASSFRGQFYNEQFF
. TRBD1 TRBV10-3 CAISESGGQNNQPQHF
. TRBD2 TRBV3-1/TRBV3-2 CASSQVSGLALEQYF
. . TRBV5-5 CASSFGQRTGNTIYF
once . TRBV27 CASSSRDSYYNEQFF
. . TRBV29-1 CSVRGNTEAFF
. TRBD1 TRBV5-6 CASSPTRDRVFSYNSPLHF
. . TRBV10-3 CAISSGLARTGELFF
. . TRBV7-9 CASSPWGLGEKLFF
few . TRBV25-1 CASSERSYQETQYF
. TRBD2 TRBV7-2 CASSRTSGGRETQYF
. . TRBV2 CASSEGGASGGYTF
. . TRBV3-1/TRBV3-2 CASSLRVGNEKLFF
few . TRBV7-9 CASSLMLLTEAFF